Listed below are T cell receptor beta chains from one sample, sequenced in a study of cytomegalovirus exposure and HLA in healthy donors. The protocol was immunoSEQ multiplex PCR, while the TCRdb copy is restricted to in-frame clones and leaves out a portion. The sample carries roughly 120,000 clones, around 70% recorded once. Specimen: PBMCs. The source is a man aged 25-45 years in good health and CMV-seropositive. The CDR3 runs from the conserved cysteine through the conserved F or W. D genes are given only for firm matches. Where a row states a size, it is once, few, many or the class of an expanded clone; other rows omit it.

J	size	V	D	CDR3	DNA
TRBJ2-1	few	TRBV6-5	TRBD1	CASSPRTGGLEQFF	TGTGCCAGCAGCCCCCGGACAGGGGGCTTGGAGCAGTTCTTC
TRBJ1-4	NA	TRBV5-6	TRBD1	CASSETGEFKGSNEKLFF	TGTGCCAGCAGTGAGACAGGGGAGTTTAAGGGGTCTAATGAAAAACTGTTTTTT
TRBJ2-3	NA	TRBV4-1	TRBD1	CASSQVYRGRTDTQYF	TGCGCCAGCAGCCAAGTATACAGGGGGCGGACAGATACGCAGTATTTT
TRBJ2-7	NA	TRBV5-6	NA	CASINFRDSYEQYF	TGTGCCAGTATTAACTTCCGGGACTCCTACGAGCAGTACTTC
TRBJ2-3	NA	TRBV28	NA	CASTSGWADTQYF	TGTGCCAGCACCTCGGGGTGGGCAGATACGCAGTATTTT
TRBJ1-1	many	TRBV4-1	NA	CASSRTQRNTEAFF	TGCGCCAGCAGTCGGACTCAACGGAACACTGAAGCTTTCTTT
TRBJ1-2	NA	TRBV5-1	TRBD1	CASSLSDGTGDGYTF	TGCGCCAGCAGCTTGTCTGACGGGACAGGGGATGGCTACACCTTC
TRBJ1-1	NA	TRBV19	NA	CASIRQQNTEAFF	TGTGCCAGTATAAGACAGCAGAACACTGAAGCTTTCTTT
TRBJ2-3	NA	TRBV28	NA	CASSFEAPDTQYF	TGTGCCAGCAGTTTCGAGGCGCCAGATACGCAGTATTTT
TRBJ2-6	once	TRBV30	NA	CAWRVAGANVLTF	TGTGCCTGGAGGGTAGCTGGGGCCAACGTCCTGACTTTC
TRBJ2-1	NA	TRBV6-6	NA	CASSGPGVYNEQFF	TGTGCCAGCAGTGGCCCGGGGGTCTACAATGAGCAGTTCTTC
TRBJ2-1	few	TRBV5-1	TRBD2	CASSYTLAGGENEQFF	TGCGCCAGCAGCTACACACTAGCGGGGGGCGAAAATGAGCAGTTCTTC
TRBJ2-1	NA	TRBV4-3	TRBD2	CASSQAPTSGEWDEQFF	TGCGCCAGCAGCCAAGCCCCGACTAGCGGCGAGTGGGATGAGCAGTTCTTC
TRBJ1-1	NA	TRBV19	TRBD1	CASSSTGGWTEAFF	TGTGCCAGTAGTTCTACAGGGGGGTGGACTGAAGCTTTCTTT
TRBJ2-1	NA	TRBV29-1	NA	CSVGVGGNEQFF	TGCAGCGTTGGGGTAGGAGGCAATGAGCAGTTCTTC
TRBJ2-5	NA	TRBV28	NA	CASSSPSRGAQETQYF	TGTGCCAGCAGTTCTCCTTCTCGGGGGGCTCAAGAGACCCAGTACTTC
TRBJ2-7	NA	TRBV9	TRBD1	CASSVGQGAYEQYF	TGTGCCAGCAGCGTAGGACAGGGGGCTTACGAGCAGTACTTC
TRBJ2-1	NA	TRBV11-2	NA	CASSSDFRNEQFF	TGTGCCAGCAGCTCGGACTTCCGCAATGAGCAGTTCTTC
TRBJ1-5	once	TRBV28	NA	CASNTGRDNQPQHF	TGTGCCAGCAATACAGGGAGGGACAATCAGCCCCAGCATTTT
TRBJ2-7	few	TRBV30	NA	CAWSPDPARAYEQYF	TGTGCCTGGAGTCCCGACCCAGCCAGGGCCTACGAGCAGTACTTC
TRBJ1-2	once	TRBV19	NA	CASSHSPGLANYGYTF	TGTGCCAGTAGCCATTCTCCAGGGCTAGCTAACTATGGCTACACCTTC
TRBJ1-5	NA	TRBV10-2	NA	CASSPATANQPQHF	TGCGCCAGCAGTCCAGCGACGGCTAATCAGCCCCAGCATTTT
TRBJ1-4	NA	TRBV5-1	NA	CASSPRLGATNEKLFF	TGCGCCAGCAGCCCCCGGCTAGGGGCTACTAATGAAAAACTGTTTTTT
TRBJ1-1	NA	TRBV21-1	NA	CASSNGTGTPLMNTEAFF	TGTGCCAGCAGTAACGGGACAGGGACCCCACTAATGAACACTGAAGCTTTCTTT
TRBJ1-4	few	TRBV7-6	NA	CASSLEAGGGNEKLFF	TGTGCCAGCAGCTTAGAGGCAGGTGGTGGGAATGAAAAACTGTTTTTT
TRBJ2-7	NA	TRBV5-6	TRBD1	CASSWTGEQYF	TGTGCCAGCAGCTGGACAGGCGAGCAGTACTTC
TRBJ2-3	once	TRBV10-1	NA	CASSERGAALRTDTQYF	TGCGCCAGCAGTGAACGGGGAGCTGCCCTTCGCACAGATACGCAGTATTTT